A selection of T cell receptor beta chains follows, all from one sample in a study of blood T cells in healthy people across ages. TCRdb re-derived calls from the 5' RACE reads in MiXCR, one entry per CDR3 protein. The table includes 1.8 million or so distinct CDR3 sequences, approximately 39% detected once. Source material: blood. The receptors were gathered from a human donor in good health. Both conserved end residues are part of each CDR3. The order of the fields is D gene, J gene, V gene, clone size, CDR3 DNA, CDR3 protein. D genes are given only for firm matches. Expanded clones get a size class; other rows say once, few or many, or leave the size out.

d_call: .; j_call: TRBJ1-1; v_call: TRBV29-1; clone_size: .; cdr3_nt: TGCAGCGTTGAACCACGGCTCGTCGGAGAAGCTTTCTTT; cdr3_aa: CSVEPRLVGEAFF
d_call: .; j_call: TRBJ1-2; v_call: TRBV4-1; clone_size: few; cdr3_nt: TGCGCCAGCAGCCAAAGAATCGGCTATGGCTACACCTTC; cdr3_aa: CASSQRIGYGYTF
d_call: .; j_call: TRBJ2-5; v_call: TRBV4-1; clone_size: .; cdr3_nt: TGCGCCAGCAGCCAAGTAGCGATTCCGGAGACCCAGTACTTC; cdr3_aa: CASSQVAIPETQYF
d_call: .; j_call: TRBJ1-1; v_call: TRBV12-3/TRBV12-4; clone_size: .; cdr3_nt: TGTGCCAGCAGCGAAAAATACGGGACGGTGAACAGTGAAGCTTTCTTT; cdr3_aa: CASSEKYGTVNSEAFF
d_call: TRBD1; j_call: TRBJ1-2; v_call: TRBV7-2; clone_size: .; cdr3_nt: TGTGCCAGCAGCCCCTGGACAGGGGGCTTTGGCTACACCTTC; cdr3_aa: CASSPWTGGFGYTF
d_call: .; j_call: TRBJ2-5; v_call: TRBV7-2; clone_size: .; cdr3_nt: TGTGCCAGCAGCGCGGGGACGGAGCAGTACTTC; cdr3_aa: CASSAGTEQYF
d_call: .; j_call: TRBJ1-2; v_call: TRBV20-1; clone_size: few; cdr3_nt: TGCAGTGCTAGAGGGACAAGAGCTAACTATGGCTACACCTTC; cdr3_aa: CSARGTRANYGYTF
d_call: .; j_call: TRBJ2-1; v_call: TRBV20-1; clone_size: .; cdr3_nt: TGCAGTGGCCACCTAGGGAGGACGGACGGTGAGCAGTTCTTC; cdr3_aa: CSGHLGRTDGEQFF
d_call: TRBD1; j_call: TRBJ1-1; v_call: TRBV29-1; clone_size: many; cdr3_nt: TGCAGCGTTGGACAGGGGAACACTGAAGCTTTCTTT; cdr3_aa: CSVGQGNTEAFF
d_call: .; j_call: TRBJ2-5; v_call: TRBV12-3/TRBV12-4; clone_size: few; cdr3_nt: TGTGCCAGCAGTGTCAATATCGGTAGGGGGAAGTACTTC; cdr3_aa: CASSVNIGRGKYF
d_call: TRBD2; j_call: TRBJ2-4; v_call: TRBV7-2; clone_size: .; cdr3_nt: TGTGCCAGCAGCTTAGGACTAGCGGGGGGGTTGTACTTC; cdr3_aa: CASSLGLAGGLYF
d_call: TRBD1; j_call: TRBJ1-5; v_call: TRBV12-3/TRBV12-4; clone_size: few; cdr3_nt: TGTGCCAGCAGACCCGGGACAGGGCATGATCAGCCCCAGCATTTT; cdr3_aa: CASRPGTGHDQPQHF
d_call: .; j_call: TRBJ2-7; v_call: TRBV7-9; clone_size: few; cdr3_nt: TGTGCCAGCAGCTTAATCAGGGATCGCGACGAGCAGTACTTC; cdr3_aa: CASSLIRDRDEQYF
d_call: .; j_call: TRBJ1-1; v_call: TRBV12-3/TRBV12-4; clone_size: .; cdr3_nt: TGTGCCAGCAGTACTTGGGTGGCGAGTGAAGCTTTCTTT; cdr3_aa: CASSTWVASEAFF
d_call: TRBD2; j_call: TRBJ2-3; v_call: TRBV3-1; clone_size: .; cdr3_nt: TGTGCCAGCAGCCAACGGCTAGCGGTCACAGATACGCAGTATTTT; cdr3_aa: CASSQRLAVTDTQYF
d_call: TRBD2; j_call: TRBJ2-1; v_call: TRBV7-9; clone_size: once; cdr3_nt: TGTGCCAGCAGCTTGGTGGGACTAGAGGACCACAATGAGCAGTTCTTC; cdr3_aa: CASSLVGLEDHNEQFF
d_call: .; j_call: TRBJ1-2; v_call: TRBV20-1; clone_size: .; cdr3_nt: TGCAGTGCTAGTAGGGGAGGGGGGGCTGGTGACTATGGCTACACCTTC; cdr3_aa: CSASRGGGAGDYGYTF
d_call: .; j_call: TRBJ2-1; v_call: TRBV6-2/TRBV6-3; clone_size: few; cdr3_nt: TGTGCCAGCACCCCTATCGGGGTAGCGGTGTACAATGAGCAGTTCTTC; cdr3_aa: CASTPIGVAVYNEQFF
d_call: .; j_call: TRBJ2-3; v_call: TRBV4-2; clone_size: .; cdr3_nt: TGTGCCAGCAGCCAAGATCTCTCCAGGGGTGGAGATACGCAGTATTTT; cdr3_aa: CASSQDLSRGGDTQYF
d_call: TRBD1; j_call: TRBJ1-2; v_call: TRBV20-1; clone_size: few; cdr3_nt: TGCAGTGCTAGAGATCTCGGGACAGAAAAACACTATGGCTACACCTTC; cdr3_aa: CSARDLGTEKHYGYTF
d_call: .; j_call: TRBJ2-1; v_call: TRBV20-1; clone_size: .; cdr3_nt: TGCAGTGCTAGATTAGGACAGCAGTTCTTC; cdr3_aa: CSARLGQQFF
d_call: TRBD1; j_call: TRBJ1-1; v_call: TRBV5-1; clone_size: .; cdr3_nt: TGCGCCAGCAGAAAACAGGGGGCCGCGGGGGATACTGAAGCTTTCTTT; cdr3_aa: CASRKQGAAGDTEAFF
d_call: .; j_call: TRBJ2-1; v_call: TRBV29-1; clone_size: .; cdr3_nt: TGCAGCGCTCAATTGACGGAATATACCTACAATGAGCAGTTCTTC; cdr3_aa: CSAQLTEYTYNEQFF
d_call: .; j_call: TRBJ2-7; v_call: TRBV28; clone_size: few; cdr3_nt: TGTGCCAGCAGTTTCTTGACTAGTATCTACGAGCAGTACTTC; cdr3_aa: CASSFLTSIYEQYF
d_call: .; j_call: TRBJ2-5; v_call: TRBV10-3; clone_size: .; cdr3_nt: TGTGCCATCAGTGACGGGGCTAGCGAAGAGACCCAGTACTTC; cdr3_aa: CAISDGASEETQYF
d_call: .; j_call: TRBJ2-6; v_call: TRBV7-8; clone_size: few; cdr3_nt: TGTGCCAGCCGACGAAGGACAGACCGCTCTGGGGCCAACGTCCTGACTTTC; cdr3_aa: CASRRRTDRSGANVLTF
d_call: .; j_call: TRBJ1-1; v_call: TRBV29-1; clone_size: once; cdr3_nt: TGCAGCGTGAATAAAATGAACACTGAAGCTTTCTTT; cdr3_aa: CSVNKMNTEAFF
d_call: .; j_call: TRBJ2-1; v_call: TRBV4-3; clone_size: .; cdr3_nt: TGCGCCAGCAGCCAGGATGACGGGTACAATGAGCAGTTCTTC; cdr3_aa: CASSQDDGYNEQFF
d_call: .; j_call: TRBJ1-6; v_call: TRBV12-3/TRBV12-4; clone_size: few; cdr3_nt: TGTGCCAGCAGTTTTTTTAATTCACCCCTCCACTTT; cdr3_aa: CASSFFNSPLHF
d_call: .; j_call: TRBJ1-2; v_call: TRBV6-2/TRBV6-3; clone_size: .; cdr3_nt: TGTGCCAGCAGTTCCCAGAGTTCCTATGGCTACACCTTC; cdr3_aa: CASSSQSSYGYTF
d_call: .; j_call: TRBJ1-5; v_call: TRBV7-8; clone_size: .; cdr3_nt: TGTGCCAGCAGCTTCTATGGGTCAGCTAGCAATCAGCCCCAGCATTTT; cdr3_aa: CASSFYGSASNQPQHF
d_call: .; j_call: TRBJ1-5; v_call: TRBV6-5; clone_size: few; cdr3_nt: TGTGCCAGCAGTTACTCGATCCGGACGCCCCAGCATTTT; cdr3_aa: CASSYSIRTPQHF
d_call: TRBD1; j_call: TRBJ1-1; v_call: TRBV12-3/TRBV12-4; clone_size: .; cdr3_nt: TGTGCCAGCAGAGCGACAGGGGGCACTGAAGCTTTCTTT; cdr3_aa: CASRATGGTEAFF
d_call: TRBD1; j_call: TRBJ2-1; v_call: TRBV4-3; clone_size: few; cdr3_nt: TGCGCCAGCAGCAAACTTACAGGGGGCCTCGGCGATGAGCAGTTCTTC; cdr3_aa: CASSKLTGGLGDEQFF
d_call: TRBD2; j_call: TRBJ2-5; v_call: TRBV20-1; clone_size: .; cdr3_nt: TGCAGCGCCTGGCGGGGGGGCCGAGAGACCCAGTACTTC; cdr3_aa: CSAWRGGRETQYF
d_call: .; j_call: TRBJ2-3; v_call: TRBV12-3/TRBV12-4; clone_size: .; cdr3_nt: TGTGCCAGCACCAAAAGGGGTATTTCCACAGATACGCAGTATTTT; cdr3_aa: CASTKRGISTDTQYF
d_call: TRBD1; j_call: TRBJ2-6; v_call: TRBV10-3; clone_size: .; cdr3_nt: TGTGCCATCAGTGATTCGGGGGACAGGGTAGCTGGGGCCAACGTCCTGACTTTC; cdr3_aa: CAISDSGDRVAGANVLTF
d_call: .; j_call: TRBJ2-1; v_call: TRBV4-1; clone_size: .; cdr3_nt: TGCGCCAGCAGCCAAGAATCCCCGGCTGGAGAGCAGTTCTTC; cdr3_aa: CASSQESPAGEQFF
d_call: .; j_call: TRBJ2-1; v_call: TRBV29-1; clone_size: many; cdr3_nt: TGCAGCGTTCTAAACAATGAGCAGTTCTTC; cdr3_aa: CSVLNNEQFF
d_call: .; j_call: TRBJ1-1; v_call: TRBV29-1; clone_size: .; cdr3_nt: TGCAGCGTTGAACGACAGCTATTGAACACTGAAGCTTTCTTT; cdr3_aa: CSVERQLLNTEAFF
d_call: .; j_call: TRBJ2-3; v_call: TRBV3-1; clone_size: .; cdr3_nt: TGTGCCAGCAGCCAAGCCCGGGGGACCAGGGATACGCAGTATTTT; cdr3_aa: CASSQARGTRDTQYF
d_call: .; j_call: TRBJ2-5; v_call: TRBV4-2; clone_size: few; cdr3_nt: TGTGCCAGCAGCCAAGCGGCAGGGAAAGAGACCCAGTACTTC; cdr3_aa: CASSQAAGKETQYF
d_call: .; j_call: TRBJ2-5; v_call: TRBV20-1; clone_size: few; cdr3_nt: TGCAGTGCTTACGAGGATTCCGTAGAGACCCAGTACTTC; cdr3_aa: CSAYEDSVETQYF
d_call: TRBD1; j_call: TRBJ2-7; v_call: TRBV10-3; clone_size: .; cdr3_nt: TGTGCCATCAGACAGGGGGCAAGGACCTACGAGCAGTACTTC; cdr3_aa: CAIRQGARTYEQYF
d_call: .; j_call: TRBJ2-7; v_call: TRBV6-5; clone_size: many; cdr3_nt: TGTGCCAGCAGTTACCTAGGAGAGCAGTACTTC; cdr3_aa: CASSYLGEQYF
d_call: .; j_call: TRBJ2-6; v_call: TRBV3-1; clone_size: .; cdr3_nt: TGTGCTAGCAGCCAAGGGGACAAAAGCTCTGGGGCCAACGTCCTGACTTTC; cdr3_aa: CASSQGDKSSGANVLTF
d_call: TRBD1; j_call: TRBJ1-5; v_call: TRBV12-3/TRBV12-4; clone_size: few; cdr3_nt: TGTGCCAGCAGTTTAGCCGGCAGAGGGGGCGGCAATCAGCCCCAGCATTTT; cdr3_aa: CASSLAGRGGGNQPQHF
d_call: .; j_call: TRBJ1-2; v_call: TRBV10-3; clone_size: once; cdr3_nt: TGTGCCATCAGTGCGACGGGACAAGAGTATGGCTACACCTTC; cdr3_aa: CAISATGQEYGYTF
d_call: .; j_call: TRBJ1-5; v_call: TRBV6-2/TRBV6-3; clone_size: .; cdr3_nt: TGTGCCAGCAGCTCCCGCTTAGGTAATCAGCCCCAGCATTTT; cdr3_aa: CASSSRLGNQPQHF
d_call: .; j_call: TRBJ1-2; v_call: TRBV7-3; clone_size: .; cdr3_nt: TGTGCCAGCAGCTTAACGGCGGGGAGAGACTATGGCTACACCTTC; cdr3_aa: CASSLTAGRDYGYTF
d_call: .; j_call: TRBJ2-7; v_call: TRBV27; clone_size: .; cdr3_nt: TGTGCCAGCAGGGCTAGTAGCTCCTACGAGCAGTACTTC; cdr3_aa: CASRASSSYEQYF
d_call: .; j_call: TRBJ2-7; v_call: TRBV6-5; clone_size: many; cdr3_nt: TGTGCCAGCAGAACAGCCTACGAGCAGTACTTC; cdr3_aa: CASRTAYEQYF
d_call: .; j_call: TRBJ1-1; v_call: TRBV3-1; clone_size: few; cdr3_nt: TGTGCCAGCAGCCAAGCCGACAGGTTGGGTGAAGCTTTCTTT; cdr3_aa: CASSQADRLGEAFF
d_call: .; j_call: TRBJ2-7; v_call: TRBV29-1; clone_size: few; cdr3_nt: TGCAGCGTCGTTTGGTGGGGACGAGCCTACGAGCAGTACTTC; cdr3_aa: CSVVWWGRAYEQYF
d_call: TRBD1; j_call: TRBJ2-5; v_call: TRBV20-1; clone_size: few; cdr3_nt: TGCAGTGCCACACTCAAGGAAGGGACAGTAAGCAAGGAGCAGTACTTC; cdr3_aa: CSATLKEGTVSKEQYF